This T cell receptor beta chain is from a study of blood T cells in healthy people across ages. Trimming took 5 bases from V and 11 from J, leaving 21 bases between them. The CDR3 runs to 14 residues. The V gene's germline CDR1 is MNHEY and CDR2 SVGAGI. PCR was performed a second time for roughly 6 to 12 cycles using a sample-barcoded 5' primer and a J-beta primer mix. TCRdb reanalysed the 5' RACE reads using MiXCR and keeps one entry per CDR3 protein. The sample has 850,000 to 950,000 distinct CDR3 sequences, more than 25% seen once. The chain has TRBV6-5 and TRBJ2-5; D may be TRBD2 (6 bases). The sequence was obtained from a woman older than 75 in good health. Sequencing was done on a sample of blood. The CDR3 loop is CASSRGLSYNEQYF. The CDR3, as DNA: TGTGCCAGCAGTAGGGGACTTTCCTACAATGAGCAGTACTTC.